What follows is one TCR beta chain and its context. Profiling relied on immunoSEQ multiplex PCR, and the TCRdb table lists in-frame clones only, not all of them. The table has about 53,000 clones, roughly 85% seen once. The entry originates in a study of PD-L1 blockade in urothelial cancer. Time point indicated: pretreatment peripheral blood. V shed 3 bases and J 5 bases; nucleotides not matched to a gene: 5. Per the germline V gene, CDR1 is SEHNR and CDR2 is FQNEAQ (reference sequence). CDR3 length equals 14 residues. The chain uses TRBV7-9 and TRBJ2-7, with TRBD1 matching 9 bases. This specimen was PBMCs, taken around atezolizumab (anti-PD-L1) treatment. The TCR was taken from a woman aged 55-69 years with urothelial cancer. The CDR3: CASSLGTGTHEQYF. The CDR3 nucleotides read TGTGCCAGCAGCTTGGGGACAGGGACCCACGAGCAGTACTTC.